This record looks at one T cell receptor beta chain sequence and its context. The target antigen is unknown. The germline V gene encodes CDR1 ENHRY and CDR2 SYGVKD. The V segment lost 10 bases and the J segment 2 bases; nucleotides outside the gene matches: 6. CDR3 length: 14 amino acids. This sample stems from a study of T cells in narcolepsy. About the study: Patients with NT1 or NT2 and healthy control donors were enrolled.

The protocol was immunoSEQ multiplex PCR, while the TCRdb copy is restricted to in-frame clones and leaves out a portion. The sample records some 13,000 clones, 85% to 90% being singletons. Whole-study findings and limits: Same-patient CSF and blood CD4+ T cell clonotypes included HCRT-specific and TRIB2-specific autoreactive ones.

V usage is TRBV10-3 and J usage is TRBJ2-2, with 8 bases aligning to TRBD2. Specimen: CD45RA- memory CD4+ T cells from PBMCs. This receptor was taken from a human donor with narcolepsy. The DNA of the CDR3 is TGTGCCACCCAGACTAGCGTAAACACCGGGGAGCTGTTTTTT. Translating it yields CATQTSVNTGELFF.